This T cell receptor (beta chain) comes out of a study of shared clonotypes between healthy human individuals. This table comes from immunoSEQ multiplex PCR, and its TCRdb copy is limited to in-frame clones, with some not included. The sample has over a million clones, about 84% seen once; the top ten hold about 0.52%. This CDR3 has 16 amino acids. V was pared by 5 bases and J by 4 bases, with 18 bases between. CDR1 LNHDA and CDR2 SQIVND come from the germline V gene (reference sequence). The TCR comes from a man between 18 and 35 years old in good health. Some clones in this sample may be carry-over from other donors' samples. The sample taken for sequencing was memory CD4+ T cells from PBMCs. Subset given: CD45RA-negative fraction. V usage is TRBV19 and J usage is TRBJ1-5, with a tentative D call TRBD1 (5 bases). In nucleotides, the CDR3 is TGTGCCAGTAGTCTATCGAGACAGAGGAAAAATCAGCCCCAGCATTTT. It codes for CASSLSRQRKNQPQHF.